The 10 T cell receptor beta chains listed next were all sequenced from one sample in a study of human T cells and chemical hapten exposure. Specified time point: healthy volunteer bleed at 2 weeks. The authors extracted total RNA from unfractionated whole blood. TCRdb redid the calling of the RACE reads with MiXCR, one entry per CDR3 protein. This sample carries around 130,000 distinct CDR3 sequences, approximately 10% of them seen once, and the ten largest clones take 1.5% to 2%. Sequenced sample: whole blood. The receptors were sampled from a male donor in good health. Some clones in this sample may be carry-over from other donors' samples.

This clonotype was counted only a few times. The chain couples TRBV20-1 to TRBJ2-1; D is ambiguous. Per the germline V gene, CDR1 is DFQATT and CDR2 is SNEGSKA (reference sequence). V lost 3 bases and J 8 bases, leaving 11 bases between the germline ends. This CDR3 contains 12 residues. In DNA form, the CDR3 reads TGCAGTGCTAGTATACGTGAGTATGAGCAGTTCTTC. This encodes CSASIREYEQFF.

This clonotype occurred a few times. This chain connects TRBV12-3 or TRBV12-4 to TRBJ2-3; either TRBD1 or TRBD2 may supply D (5 bases each). Trimming took off 2 bases at V and 1 base at J, with 10 bases between the two ends. The CDR3 runs to 15 residues. CDR3 in DNA: TGTGCCAGCAGTTTAATCGTGGGGGGCACAGATACGCAGTATTTT. Amino acid sequence: CASSLIVGGTDTQYF.

This clonotype showed up many times. The rearrangement uses TRBV21-1 and TRBJ2-7; the table gives TRBD1 as D, unverified against the DNA. TRBV21-1 is a pseudogene locus. This CDR3 comprises 15 residues. CDR3 sequence (DNA): TGTGCCAGCAGCAAAAGGTGCAGGGCAAGCTACGAGCAGTACTTC. Protein product: CASSKRCRASYEQYF.

The sample holds a few counts of this clonotype. The chain carries TRBV12-3 or TRBV12-4 and TRBJ1-1; perhaps TRBD1 as D (6 bases). This CDR3 comprises 13 residues. V was clipped by 2 bases and J by 11 bases, with 15 bases between them. CDR3: CASSLLGGGEAFF. The CDR3 DNA sequence: TGTGCCAGCAGTTTATTGGGAGGGGGGGAGGCTTTCTTT.

This clonotype was counted only a few times. The J gene is TRBJ2-1, the V gene TRBV19; 11 bases agree with TRBD1. The V and J ends lost 6 bases and 9 bases, in that order; junction bases with no gene match: 10. Looked up from germline, CDR1 is LNHDA and CDR2 is SQIVND (reference sequence). The CDR3 sequence is 15 residues long. The CDR3, as DNA: TGTGCCAGTAGATTAGGACAGGGGGCCTCGTCTGAGCAGTTCTTC. Residues: CASRLGQGASSEQFF. Filled out from reference TRBV19 and TRBJ2-1, the complete variable domain reads DGGITQSPKYLFRKEGQNVTLSCEQNLNHDAMYWYRQDPGQGLRLIYYSQIVNDFQKGDIAEGYSVSREKKESFPLTVTSAQKNPTAFYLCASRLGQGASSEQFFGPGTRLTVL.

This clonotype was recorded many times. This rearrangement joins TRBV29-1 to TRBJ2-5; D possibly matches TRBD1 or TRBD2 (5 bases each). This CDR3 contains 14 residues. In germline, CDR1 is SQVTM, CDR2 ANQGSEA. The V gene lost 6 bases and the J gene lost 2 bases, with 16 bases spanning the gap. The CDR3 region has the DNA TGCAGCGTAGATTGGGACGGCAAACAAGAGACCCAGTACTTC. Translation: CSVDWDGKQETQYF.

This clonotype appeared many times. The J gene is TRBJ2-2, the V gene TRBV29-1; the D is unclear. The CDR3 extends over 11 amino acids. The ends were cut back, 5 bases at V and 2 bases at J, with 3 bases in the middle. Germline-derived CDR1 and CDR2 are SQVTM and ANQGSEA. The CDR3: CSVYNTGELFF. CDR3 nucleotides: TGCAGCGTTTATAACACCGGGGAGCTGTTTTTT.

The sample holds a few counts of this clonotype. V gene TRBV12-1 combines with J gene TRBJ1-5; no check of the table's D call, TRBD1, against the DNA was made. TRBV12-1 represents a pseudogene. The CDR3 contains 16 residues. CDR3 sequence (DNA): TGTGCCAGCAGCTTTCTGATCAGGGGGCATATTCAGCCCCAGCATTTT. Translation: CASSFLIRGHIQPQHF.

Many counts were recorded for this clonotype. The chain is built from TRBV6-6 and TRBJ2-7; weak D call: TRBD2 (5 bases). V was shortened by 0 bases and J by 0 bases, with 18 bases between the two germline ends. CDR3 size: 18 residues. CDR1 is MNHNY and CDR2 is SVGAGI in the germline V gene (reference sequence). For the CDR3, the DNA is TGTGCCAGCAGTTACTCGATCCCGGCGGGCAGTAGCTCCTACGAGCAGTACTTC. Translating gives CASSYSIPAGSSSYEQYF.

This clonotype was counted a few times. The V gene is TRBV19, the J gene TRBJ1-5; TRBD1 matches 9 bases. This CDR3 spans 19 amino acids. V lost 3 bases to trimming and J lost 2 bases; unmatched junction nucleotides: 14. Germline V gene lookup returns CDR1 LNHDA and CDR2 SQIVND (reference sequence). The CDR3 sequence: CASSILSGTGIQGNQPQHF. The CDR3 coding sequence is TGTGCCAGTAGTATCCTCTCCGGGACAGGGATCCAAGGCAATCAGCCCCAGCATTTT.